These T cell receptor beta chains were read from a single sample in a study of T-cell reconstitution after alpha-beta-depleted transplantation in children. TCRdb reprocessed the PCR reads via MiXCR and lists one record per CDR3 protein. This table has hundreds of thousands of distinct CDR3 sequences, 10% to 15% appearing once. The source was PBMCs, mostly from graft donor cells, collected 360 days after TCRalphabeta/CD19-depleted stem cell transplant. The receptors were sampled from a male patient aged 10-17 years who had a stem cell transplant for acute myeloid leukemia, so the T cells may come from the graft donor. Both conserved end residues are part of each CDR3. A D gene is named only where the DNA matches it firmly. The size entry is marked missing in some rows and otherwise reads once, few, many or a size class.

v_gene: TRBV29-1; d_gene: .; j_gene: TRBJ2-3; abundance: .; CDR3nt: TGCAGCGTTCACATGCAGACTAGCACAGATACGCAGTATTTT; CDR3aa: CSVHMQTSTDTQYF
v_gene: TRBV27; d_gene: .; j_gene: TRBJ2-6; abundance: .; CDR3nt: TGTGCCAGCCGCACCAAAAAACAGAGCTCTGGGGCCAACGTCCTGACTTTC; CDR3aa: CASRTKKQSSGANVLTF
v_gene: TRBV5-1; d_gene: .; j_gene: TRBJ2-7; abundance: many; CDR3nt: TGCGCCAGCAGCTTGGTAGGCCAGGTAACCCCCTACGAGCAGTACTTC; CDR3aa: CASSLVGQVTPYEQYF
v_gene: TRBV29-1; d_gene: TRBD1; j_gene: TRBJ1-5; abundance: .; CDR3nt: TGCAGCGCTTCCAGGGGGCGGAATCAGCCCCAGCATTTT; CDR3aa: CSASRGRNQPQHF
v_gene: TRBV6-4; d_gene: .; j_gene: TRBJ2-4; abundance: .; CDR3nt: TGTGCCAGACAGGGACACGTTAAAAACATTCAGTACTTC; CDR3aa: CARQGHVKNIQYF
v_gene: TRBV11-2; d_gene: .; j_gene: TRBJ1-4; abundance: few; CDR3nt: TGTGCCAGCAGCTTAGATCAGTCAGGGGTGATTGCTAATGAAAAACTGTTTTTT; CDR3aa: CASSLDQSGVIANEKLFF
v_gene: TRBV2; d_gene: TRBD1; j_gene: TRBJ2-7; abundance: .; CDR3nt: TGTGCCAGCGGCGGACAGGCGATCTCCTACGAGCAGTACTTC; CDR3aa: CASGGQAISYEQYF
v_gene: TRBV7-2; d_gene: TRBD1; j_gene: TRBJ1-5; abundance: .; CDR3nt: TGTGCCAGCAGCTTAGCGCCCTGGGACAGGGGACAGCCCCAGCATTTT; CDR3aa: CASSLAPWDRGQPQHF
v_gene: TRBV28; d_gene: TRBD2; j_gene: TRBJ2-1; abundance: many; CDR3nt: TGTGCCAGCAGTGGCCCGGGACTAGCGGGAGTACAAAAGCCCTACAATGAGCAGTTCTTC; CDR3aa: CASSGPGLAGVQKPYNEQFF
v_gene: TRBV4-2; d_gene: .; j_gene: TRBJ2-1; abundance: few; CDR3nt: TGTGCCAGCAGCCCAGGGACTTATCGGGGCGGCAATGAGCAGTTCTTC; CDR3aa: CASSPGTYRGGNEQFF
v_gene: TRBV4-1; d_gene: TRBD2; j_gene: TRBJ2-3; abundance: .; CDR3nt: TGCGCCAGCAGCCAAGGTATGCGGGCTTGGCGGACTAGCGGAAGCACAGATACGCAGTATTTT; CDR3aa: CASSQGMRAWRTSGSTDTQYF
v_gene: TRBV24-1; d_gene: TRBD2; j_gene: TRBJ2-7; abundance: .; CDR3nt: TGTGCCACCAGTGTCACGTGGGGGGGCGAGCAGTACTTC; CDR3aa: CATSVTWGGEQYF
v_gene: TRBV28; d_gene: .; j_gene: TRBJ1-2; abundance: few; CDR3nt: TGTGCCAGCAGCAAGAGTTGGGCGCGTGGCTACACCTTC; CDR3aa: CASSKSWARGYTF
v_gene: TRBV30; d_gene: .; j_gene: TRBJ2-3; abundance: few; CDR3nt: TGTGCCGGATACAGGGTTGTAGATACGCAGTATTTT; CDR3aa: CAGYRVVDTQYF
v_gene: TRBV6-2/TRBV6-3; d_gene: .; j_gene: TRBJ2-7; abundance: .; CDR3nt: TGTGCCAGCAGTCCGACAGGTCTGGGACTAAAAACCTACGAGCAGTACTTC; CDR3aa: CASSPTGLGLKTYEQYF
v_gene: TRBV6-5; d_gene: TRBD2; j_gene: TRBJ2-1; abundance: few; CDR3nt: TGTGCCAGCAGTTACTCGATTGTGAGTGTCGGGGGGGATGAGCAGTTCTTC; CDR3aa: CASSYSIVSVGGDEQFF
v_gene: TRBV20-1; d_gene: .; j_gene: TRBJ1-5; abundance: .; CDR3nt: TGCAGTGCTAGGGAGGAGTATAGCAATCAGCCCCAGCATTTT; CDR3aa: CSAREEYSNQPQHF
v_gene: TRBV10-3; d_gene: .; j_gene: TRBJ2-7; abundance: .; CDR3nt: TGTGCCATCAGTGAGTATCCGACACAGACTTCTTACGAGCAGTACTTC; CDR3aa: CAISEYPTQTSYEQYF
v_gene: TRBV19; d_gene: .; j_gene: TRBJ2-1; abundance: many; CDR3nt: TGTGCCAGTAGTATGGAGAGGTCCAGGGATTACAATGAGCAGTTCTTC; CDR3aa: CASSMERSRDYNEQFF
v_gene: TRBV11-2; d_gene: .; j_gene: TRBJ2-7; abundance: few; CDR3nt: TGTGCCAGCAGCTTCAGAGGGTCCTACGAGCAGTACTTC; CDR3aa: CASSFRGSYEQYF
v_gene: TRBV29-1; d_gene: .; j_gene: TRBJ2-7; abundance: many; CDR3nt: TGCAGCGTTGGACACGTACTGGAGCAGTACTTC; CDR3aa: CSVGHVLEQYF
v_gene: TRBV27; d_gene: TRBD1; j_gene: TRBJ2-5; abundance: .; CDR3nt: TGTGCCAGCAGTCGAGGGGGCTCCCCAGGAGAGACCCAGTACTTC; CDR3aa: CASSRGGSPGETQYF
v_gene: TRBV29-1; d_gene: .; j_gene: TRBJ2-7; abundance: many; CDR3nt: TGCAGCGTTGATACGCCAGACTACCTTTTCTCCTACGAGCAGTACTTC; CDR3aa: CSVDTPDYLFSYEQYF
v_gene: TRBV19; d_gene: .; j_gene: TRBJ2-7; abundance: many; CDR3nt: TGTGCCAGTAGTTCCGGTGACGGACGAAGCTCCTACGAGCAGTACTTC; CDR3aa: CASSSGDGRSSYEQYF
v_gene: TRBV14; d_gene: .; j_gene: TRBJ2-7; abundance: few; CDR3nt: TGTGCCAGCAGCCAATATAGGACCAGCTCCTACGAGCAGTACTTC; CDR3aa: CASSQYRTSSYEQYF
v_gene: TRBV10-3; d_gene: .; j_gene: TRBJ2-1; abundance: .; CDR3nt: TGTGCCATTAAATCTGAAGCGAAATACAATGAGCAGTTCTTC; CDR3aa: CAIKSEAKYNEQFF
v_gene: TRBV7-2; d_gene: TRBD2; j_gene: TRBJ2-3; abundance: few; CDR3nt: TGTGCCAGCAGCTTAACCCTGACTAGCGGGAGAACAGATACGCAGTATTTT; CDR3aa: CASSLTLTSGRTDTQYF
v_gene: TRBV28; d_gene: TRBD1; j_gene: TRBJ2-7; abundance: few; CDR3nt: TGTGCCAGCAACGTTGTAACAGGGGGTTTTTACGAGCAGTACTTC; CDR3aa: CASNVVTGGFYEQYF